What follows are 23 T cell receptor beta chains derived from one specimen sequenced in a study of identical twins. MiXCR, applied by TCRdb to the 5' RACE reads, yields one record per CDR3 protein. Found here are a few hundred thousand distinct CDR3 sequences, nearly 15% of them singletons; the top ten hold around 0.4%. These sequences were also reported in another study, on yellow fever vaccine responses in identical twins.

The sequenced material came from CD4+ T cells sorted from blood. The origin of the receptors is a woman under 30 in good health.

A single count supports this clonotype. The chain couples TRBV10-3 to TRBJ2-7; 8 nucleotides align to TRBD1. The J segment lost 2 bases and the V segment lost 0 bases, leaving 3 bases of the junction unmatched. The CDR3 has 15 residues. Germline V gene lookup returns CDR1 ENHRY and CDR2 SYGVKD. CDR3 loop: CAISESWTGTYEQYF. CDR3 bases: TGTGCCATCAGTGAGTCGTGGACAGGGACCTACGAGCAGTACTTC.

V gene TRBV29-1 combines with J gene TRBJ2-1; 12 bases map to TRBD2. Germline CDR1 and CDR2: SQVTM and ANQGSEA. This CDR3 comprises 15 residues. V dropped 7 bases and J dropped 0; count of bases not matched to a gene: 4. This chain's CDR3 is CSALGLAGSYNEQFF. The DNA of the CDR3 is TGCAGCGCTCTGGGACTAGCGGGCTCCTACAATGAGCAGTTCTTC.

This clonotype was found a few times. The chain couples TRBV4-1 to TRBJ2-1; 7 bases agree with TRBD2. The junction had 9 bases not matched to a gene; V was cut back by 5 bases and J by 8 bases. The CDR3 is 14 residues long. Germline V gives CDR1 MGHRA, CDR2 YSYEKL. The CDR3 DNA reads TGCGCCAGCAGCAAGACTAGCAATGGCGATGAGCAGTTCTTC. This gives the protein CASSKTSNGDEQFF.

The rearrangement uses TRBV2 and TRBJ1-1, with 8 nucleotides matching TRBD1. The CDR3 is 11 residues long. Germline CDR1 SNHLY, CDR2 FYNNEI. The V segment lost 6 bases and the J segment 11 bases; nucleotides outside the gene matches: 5. The DNA of the CDR3 is TGTGCCAGCAGCCGGACAGGGCGGGCTTTCTTT. Amino acids: CASSRTGRAFF. Combining the CDR3 with reference TRBV2 and TRBJ1-1 gives the whole variable domain EPEVTQTPSHQVTQMGQEVILRCVPISNHLYFYWYRQILGQKVEFLVSFYNNEISEKSEIFDDQFSVERPDGSNFTLKIRSTKLEDSAMYFCASSRTGRAFFGQGTRLTVV.

V is TRBV3-1 and J is TRBJ1-5; a possible D gene is TRBD1 (6 bases). There are 15 residues in the CDR3. V was trimmed by 3 bases and J by 0 bases, leaving 9 bases between them. In germline, CDR1 is LGHDT, CDR2 YNNKEL (reference sequence). The CDR3 spells CASSQQGTSNQPQHF. CDR3 DNA: TGTGCCAGCAGCCAGCAGGGGACTAGCAATCAGCCCCAGCATTTT. The full variable domain, with the rest looked up from reference TRBV3-1 and TRBJ1-5, is DTAVSQTPKYLVTQMGNDKSIKCEQNLGHDTMYWYKQDSKKFLKIMFSYNNKELIINETVPNRFSPKSPDKAHLNLHINSLELGDSAVYFCASSQQGTSNQPQHFGDGTRLSIL.

This rearrangement joins TRBV20-1 to TRBJ2-2; TRBD1 matches 10 bases. After removal of 2 bases from V and 4 bases from J, the junction contained 13 bases not matched to a gene. This CDR3 region has 18 residues. Germline V gives CDR1 DFQATT, CDR2 SNEGSKA (reference sequence). As DNA, the CDR3 is TGCAGTGCTAGAATCTTCCCGGACAGGGGGTGGGGCACCGGGGAGCTGTTTTTT. Protein: CSARIFPDRGWGTGELFF.

The chain combines TRBV20-1 with TRBJ2-5; D possibly corresponds to TRBD2 (6 bases). V was cut by 3 bases and J by 4 bases, with 9 bases left in between. This CDR3 spans 12 amino acids. Germline V gives CDR1 DFQATT, CDR2 SNEGSKA (reference sequence). The CDR3 here is CSARLGGETQYF. CDR3 nucleotides: TGCAGTGCTAGGTTGGGGGGAGAGACCCAGTACTTC.

The sample holds a few counts of this clonotype. The J gene is TRBJ2-1, the V gene TRBV3-1; possible D gene TRBD1, 5 bases. The germline V and J ends were trimmed by 0 bases and 9 bases, with 21 bases remaining between them. This CDR3 spans 17 amino acids. Germline V lookup: CDR1 LGHDT, CDR2 YNNKEL (reference sequence). CDR3 amino acids: CASSQEVGQGNLGEQFF. The CDR3 nucleotides read TGTGCCAGCAGCCAAGAGGTCGGGCAGGGTAATTTGGGTGAGCAGTTCTTC.

The chain joins TRBV20-1 to TRBJ2-1; 8 nucleotides line up with TRBD2. V trimming: 0 bases; J trimming: 0 bases; junction bases outside the gene matches: 4. The germline gives CDR1 DFQATT, CDR2 SNEGSKA (reference sequence). This CDR3 spans 16 amino acids. The CDR3 nucleotides read TGCAGTGCTAGAGATTCCGGGACTAGCTCCTACAATGAGCAGTTCTTC. This gives the protein CSARDSGTSSYNEQFF.

In this sample, this clonotype turned up a few times. The chain recombines TRBV11-2 with TRBJ2-2; a possible D gene is TRBD1 (6 bases). Germline lookup yields CDR1 SGHAT and CDR2 FQNNGV. The CDR3 totals 16 residues. V was pared by 5 bases and J by 4 bases, with 17 bases between. CDR3 in DNA: TGTGCCAGCAGCGCCTTCTTAGGACAGTCCACCGGGGAGCTGTTTTTT. It is translated as CASSAFLGQSTGELFF.

V and J are TRBV28 and TRBJ2-6, with D possibly matching TRBD1 (6 bases). Trimming took 4 bases from V and 1 from J, leaving 17 bases between them. The length of the CDR3 is 18 residues. Germline CDR1 is MDHEN and CDR2 is SYDVKM. The CDR3 spells CASSSSGTPYSGANVLTF. The CDR3 bases are TGTGCCAGCAGTTCGTCCGGGACACCCTATTCTGGGGCCAACGTCCTGACTTTC.

This chain uses TRBV27 with TRBJ2-7, with 7 bases fitting TRBD1. CDR3 length: 15 amino acids. Germline trimming cut 5 bases from V and 2 bases from J; bases unmatched to any gene: 9. Germline lookup yields CDR1 MNHEY and CDR2 SMNVEV (reference sequence). The CDR3 DNA reads TGTGCCAGCAGTCCGAATATGGGACAGCCCTACGAGCAGTACTTC. This codes for CASSPNMGQPYEQYF.

This clonotype was detected a few times. The chain has TRBV11-1 and TRBJ2-1, with TRBD2 matching over 11 bases. The CDR3 is 18 amino acids. From germline, CDR1 is SGHAT and CDR2 FQDESV (reference sequence). With V trimmed by 2 bases and J by 0 bases, 6 bases remained unmatched. The CDR3 nucleotides read TGTGCCAGCAGCTTATATAGCGGGAGGGTCCTCTCCTACAATGAGCAGTTCTTC. It codes for CASSLYSGRVLSYNEQFF.

This clonotype was picked up a small number of times. This sequence joins TRBV4-1 and TRBJ1-4, with no clear D. The CDR3 contains 13 residues. The germline gives CDR1 MGHRA, CDR2 YSYEKL. Between the trimmed V and J ends, which lost 1 base and 4 bases, there was a span of 4 bases. CDR3 region: CASSQALNEKLFF. In nucleotides, the CDR3 is TGCGCCAGCAGCCAAGCTCTTAATGAAAAACTGTTTTTT.

This rearrangement joins TRBV10-3 to TRBJ1-1; 7 bases are a match to TRBD1. The CDR3 contains 12 residues. Looked up from germline, CDR1 is ENHRY and CDR2 is SYGVKD. The V and J ends lost 8 bases and 1 base, in that order; junction bases with no gene match: 1. This CDR3 is CAIGQENTEAFF. The CDR3 DNA follows: TGTGCCATCGGACAGGAGAACACTGAAGCTTTCTTT.

This clonotype was seen a few times. The chain recombines TRBV12-3 or TRBV12-4 with TRBJ2-5, with 8 positions matching TRBD2. The CDR3 has 15 residues. V lost 4 bases and J lost 3; bases outside the gene matches: 7. The chain's CDR3 is CASSSAGGLKETQYF. The CDR3 DNA sequence: TGTGCCAGCAGTTCGGCGGGGGGCCTCAAAGAGACCCAGTACTTC.

This clonotype was found a few times. This chain joins TRBV20-1 and TRBJ2-3; 7 bases map to TRBD2. The CDR3 extends over 17 amino acids. Germline V CDR1 and CDR2: DFQATT, SNEGSKA (reference sequence). The V gene end was trimmed by 1 base and the J gene end by 0 bases; junction bases not matched to a gene: 10. CDR3 DNA: TGCAGTGCTAGAGTGGGCGGGAGCACCACTAGCACAGATACGCAGTATTTT. The encoded protein is CSARVGGSTTSTDTQYF.

The V call is TRBV11-3, the J call TRBJ2-2; no firm D call. V was pared by 2 bases and J by 0 bases, with 13 bases between. The CDR3 spans 17 residues. Germline V gene lookup returns CDR1 SGHNT and CDR2 YENEEA. The chain's CDR3 is CASSLQEAFANTGELFF. The CDR3, as DNA: TGTGCCAGCAGCTTACAAGAAGCGTTCGCGAACACCGGGGAGCTGTTTTTT.

The V gene is TRBV13, the J gene TRBJ2-6; the D gene could be TRBD1 or TRBD2 (5 bases each). The germline CDR1 and CDR2 sequences are PRHDT and FYEKMQ (reference sequence). The CDR3 covers 16 residues. Trimming pared 7 bases from V and 0 bases from J, leaving 13 bases between. CDR3 region: CASTRDRISGANVLTF. CDR3 DNA sequence: TGTGCCAGCACCCGGGACCGAATCTCTGGGGCCAACGTCCTGACTTTC. The whole variable domain, remainder taken from reference TRBV13 and TRBJ2-6, is AAGVIQSPRHLIKEKRETATLKCYPIPRHDTVYWYQQGPGQDPQFLISFYEKMQSDKGSIPDRFSAQQFSDYHSELNMSSLELGDSALYFCASTRDRISGANVLTFGAGSRLTVL.

This sequence joins TRBV28 and TRBJ2-3, with 9 bases identical to TRBD1. This CDR3 contains 15 residues. The V segment lost 6 bases and the J segment 2 bases; nucleotides outside the gene matches: 6. Germline values: CDR1 MDHEN, CDR2 SYDVKM. The CDR3 protein is CASRHRGLDTDTQYF. CDR3 in DNA: TGTGCCAGCAGGCACAGGGGGCTAGACACAGATACGCAGTATTTT.

This chain connects TRBV20-1 to TRBJ2-5; 9 bases agree with TRBD2. J was trimmed by 4 bases and V by 3 bases; bases with no gene match: 9. Germline lookup yields CDR1 DFQATT and CDR2 SNEGSKA (reference sequence). The length of the CDR3 is 15 residues. CDR3 region: CSASWAGGPGETQYF. The CDR3 DNA follows: TGCAGTGCTAGTTGGGCGGGGGGGCCTGGAGAGACCCAGTACTTC.

This clonotype was found a few times. This chain uses TRBV12-3 or TRBV12-4 with TRBJ2-2, with TRBD1 as a possible D gene (6 bases). The CDR3 is 14 residues long. V lost 6 bases and J lost 6, with 14 bases in between. CDR3 sequence: CASSPEGVAGELFF. For the CDR3, the DNA is TGTGCCAGCAGCCCCGAGGGGGTTGCCGGGGAGCTGTTTTTT.

This clonotype was seen only a few times. This rearrangement joins TRBV4-1 to TRBJ2-3, with TRBD1 matching over 9 bases. The V and J ends lost 0 bases and 6 bases, in that order; junction bases with no gene match: 13. The CDR3 loop spans 18 amino acids. The germline V gene has CDR1 MGHRA and CDR2 YSYEKL. The chain's CDR3 is CASSQERWTGAPPDTQYF. CDR3 bases: TGCGCCAGCAGCCAAGAAAGGTGGACAGGGGCTCCCCCCGATACGCAGTATTTT.